Listed here are 3 T cell receptor beta chains from one sample, sequenced in a study of human T cells and chemical hapten exposure. Stated time point: patch test 1, 2 weeks after DPC sensitization. The treatment: therapeutic diphenylcyclopropenone sensitization with weekly scalp DPC. TCRdb re-called the RACE reads with MiXCR, one entry per CDR3 protein. Among 180,000 or so distinct CDR3 sequences listed, roughly 15% were seen once. The specimen was whole blood, collected in connection with sensitization to the hapten diphenylcyclopropenone (DPC). The receptors come from a woman aged 30 to 39 with alopecia areata. Some clones in this sample may be carry-over from other donors' samples.

This clonotype has only a few counts. The chain employs TRBV4-3 and TRBJ2-7, with D perhaps TRBD1 (6 bases). The ends were cut back, 4 bases at V and 2 bases at J, with 15 bases in the middle. Germline V gene data show CDR1 as LGHNA and CDR2 as YSLEER. CDR3 length: 15 residues. CDR3 sequence: CASSPSATGAYEQYF. The CDR3 DNA sequence: TGCGCCAGCAGCCCTTCCGCGACAGGCGCCTACGAGCAGTACTTC.

There are a few counts of this clonotype. J is TRBJ1-5 and V is TRBV12-3 or TRBV12-4; no clear D gene. With 8 bases removed from V and 4 bases from J, the gap between germline ends came to 12 bases. The CDR3 totals 13 residues. CDR3 in amino acids: CASGNQRNQPQHF. DNA of the CDR3: TGTGCCAGCGGTAACCAGAGAAATCAGCCCCAGCATTTT.

On this clonotype: Mismatch with germline at one junction end may stem from a read error. This CDR3 is CASSGGQGLYSYTF. The CDR3 DNA reads as TGTGCCAGCAGCGGAGGACAGGGCCTCTATAGCTACACCTTC. The rearrangement joins TRBV7-8 to TRBJ1-2; 8 nucleotides line up with TRBD1. The CDR3 contains 14 residues. The germline gives CDR1 SGHVS, CDR2 FQNEAQ. The whole variable domain, filled in from reference TRBV7-8 and TRBJ1-2, reads GAGVSQSPRYKVAKRGQDVALRCDPISGHVSLFWYQQALGQGPEFLTYFQNEAQLDKSGLPSDRFFAERPEGSVSTLKIQRTQQEDSAVYLCASSGGQGLYSYTFGSGTRLTVV.